The clone carrying this T cell receptor (beta chain) was detected many times. The antigen remains unidentified. Incorporated into the TCR beta cDNA libraries were unique molecular identifiers, which served to reduce PCR and sequencing biases. Input of roughly 0.9 to 11 million T cells yielded some 500,000 cDNA molecules. TCRdb processed the PCR reads anew with MiXCR; each CDR3 protein has one entry. The data contain roughly 180,000 distinct CDR3 sequences, roughly 30% of them singletons. The CDR3 consists of 16 residues. Germline V gene data show CDR1 as SGDLS and CDR2 as YYNGEE. V lost 4 bases and J lost 0; bases outside the gene matches: 1. This entry comes from a study of post-analysis software for immune sequencing data. Study-level background: There were relapsing-remitting, secondary progressive and progressive-relapsing multiple sclerosis among the disease courses included. Study-wide points: Five TRBV segments were significantly more frequent in patients than in controls. TRBV5-6, TRBV5-1 and TRBV20-1 were among these segments. The normalized Chao1 diversity of multiple sclerosis patients was significantly lower than that of controls.

Material: blood. The clonotype was recovered from a girl aged 5-17 years with multiple sclerosis. V is TRBV9 and J is TRBJ2-6; 10 positions agree with TRBD2. The CDR3 nucleotides are TGTGCCAGCAGCATAGCGGGAGGCTCTGGGGCCAACGTCCTGACTTTC. It yields the protein CASSIAGGSGANVLTF.